This entry features one T cell receptor (beta chain) sequence. In the original processing: Reference gene primer amplification gave nucleated cell count estimates. This table comes from immunoSEQ multiplex PCR, and its TCRdb copy is limited to in-frame clones, with some not included. The V and J calls and clone size are taken from that table; D and trimming were inferred from the DNA. This repertoire shows roughly 350,000 clones, about 85% found once; its top ten account for 3.5% to 4%. The sample belongs to a study of blood T cell repertoires in COVID-19. For the study at large: The United States, Italy and Spain supplied acute and convalescent COVID-19 samples.

The CDR3 is 15 amino acids. Germline V gene data show CDR1 as MNHNY and CDR2 as SVGAGI (reference sequence). The V segment lost 6 bases and the J segment 1 base; nucleotides outside the gene matches: 5. Material: peripheral blood. This receptor was obtained from a woman aged 18-29 years with acute or convalescent COVID-19. The chain employs TRBV6-6 and TRBJ2-2; TRBD2 matches 7 bases. Written as DNA, the CDR3 is TGTGCCAGCAGACACCCGGGGGGGAACACCGGGGAGCTGTTTTTT. Protein sequence: CASRHPGGNTGELFF.